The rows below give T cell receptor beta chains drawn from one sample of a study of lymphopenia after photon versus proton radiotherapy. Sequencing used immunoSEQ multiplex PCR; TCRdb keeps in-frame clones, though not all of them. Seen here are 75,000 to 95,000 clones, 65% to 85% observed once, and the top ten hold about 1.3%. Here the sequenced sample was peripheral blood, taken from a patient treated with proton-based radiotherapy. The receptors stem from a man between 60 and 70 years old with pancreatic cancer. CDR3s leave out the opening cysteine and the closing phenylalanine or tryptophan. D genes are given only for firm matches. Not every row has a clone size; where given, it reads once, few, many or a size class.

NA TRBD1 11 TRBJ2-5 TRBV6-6 ASSPGGWETQY
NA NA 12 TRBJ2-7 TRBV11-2 ASSLTGSQIEQY
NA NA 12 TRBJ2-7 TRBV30 AWTGQGRMGEQY
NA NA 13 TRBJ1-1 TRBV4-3 ASSQARQGVTEAF
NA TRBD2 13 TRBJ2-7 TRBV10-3 ATSPGSGSTYEQY
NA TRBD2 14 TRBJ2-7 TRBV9 ASSAAGTSGSYEQY
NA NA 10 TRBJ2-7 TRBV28 ASRAYPYEQY
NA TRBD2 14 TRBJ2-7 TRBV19 ASSTRTSGVSYEQY
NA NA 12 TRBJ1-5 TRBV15 ATSRDRTNQPQH
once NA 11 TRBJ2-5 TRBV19 ASKRQSQETQY
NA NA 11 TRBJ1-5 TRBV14 ASSQLPDQPQH
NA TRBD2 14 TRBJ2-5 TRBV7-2 ASSLLAPSGQETQY
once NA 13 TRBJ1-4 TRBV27 ASSDYQGANEKLF
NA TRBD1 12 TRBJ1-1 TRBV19 ASTPGQGATEAF
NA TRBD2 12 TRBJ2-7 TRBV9 ASSKSGLAGEQY
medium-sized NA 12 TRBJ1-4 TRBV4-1 ASSLGPLNEKLF
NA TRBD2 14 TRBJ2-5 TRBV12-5 ASGTGLAGRQETQY
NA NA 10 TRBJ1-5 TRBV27 ASKGYQGPQH
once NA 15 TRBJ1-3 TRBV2 ASEERSLARTGNTIY
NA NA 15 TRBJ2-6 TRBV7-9 ASSPGDFGSGANVLT
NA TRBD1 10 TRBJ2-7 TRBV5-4 ASSGQGHEQY
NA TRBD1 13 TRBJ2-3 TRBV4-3 ASSQDRQGTDTQY
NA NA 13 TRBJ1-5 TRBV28 ASSNLGTRNQPQH
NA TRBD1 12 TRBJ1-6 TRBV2 ASGGGQGRSPLH
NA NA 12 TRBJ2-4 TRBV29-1 SVLLGLAKNIQY
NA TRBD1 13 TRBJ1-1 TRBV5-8 ASSFTGYRGTEAF
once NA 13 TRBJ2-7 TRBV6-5 ASRSLQGRGYEQY
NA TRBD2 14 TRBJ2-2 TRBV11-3 ASSYTGGVNTGELF
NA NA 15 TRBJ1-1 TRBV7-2 ASSLVPTGRDNTEAF
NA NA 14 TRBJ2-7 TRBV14 ASSQPRTRLVGEQY
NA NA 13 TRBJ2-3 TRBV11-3 ASSLSSLPTDTQY
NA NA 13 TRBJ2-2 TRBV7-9 ASSLGTRNTGELF
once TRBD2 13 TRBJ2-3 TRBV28 ASSSLAGVSNTQY
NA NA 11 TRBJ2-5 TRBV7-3 ASSRDRQETQY
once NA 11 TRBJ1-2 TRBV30 AWSALSDYGYT
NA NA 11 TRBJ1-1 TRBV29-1 SVEEVSGTEAF
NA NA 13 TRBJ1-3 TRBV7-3 ASSLGPNSGNTIY
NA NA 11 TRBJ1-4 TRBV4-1 ASSQTRGEKLF
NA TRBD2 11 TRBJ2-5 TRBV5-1 ASSWTSQETQY
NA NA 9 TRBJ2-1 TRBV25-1 ASALAGEQF